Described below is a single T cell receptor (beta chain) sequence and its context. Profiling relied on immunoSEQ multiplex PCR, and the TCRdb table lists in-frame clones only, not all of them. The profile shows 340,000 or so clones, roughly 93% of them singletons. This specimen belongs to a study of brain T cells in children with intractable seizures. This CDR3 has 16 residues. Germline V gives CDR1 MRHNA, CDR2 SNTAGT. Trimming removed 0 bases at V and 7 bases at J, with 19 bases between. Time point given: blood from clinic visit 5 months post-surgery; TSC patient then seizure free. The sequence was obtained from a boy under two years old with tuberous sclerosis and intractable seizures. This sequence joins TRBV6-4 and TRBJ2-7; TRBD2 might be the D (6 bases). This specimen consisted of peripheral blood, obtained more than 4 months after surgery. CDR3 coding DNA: TGTGCCAGCAGTGACTCGGAGGCCCGCCCGGAGGGGGAGCAGTACTTC. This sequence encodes CASSDSEARPEGEQYF.